This TCR beta chain originates from a study of T-cell memory formation after mild COVID-19. General study points: Largely, contracting CD4+ clones fell within CM and EM, and contracting CD8+ clones within EMRA. Researchers found some responding clones in pre-infection memory, a sign that cross-reactive memory joined.

With regard to this clonotype: Its specificity is unknown.

Per germline, CDR1 SGHRS and CDR2 YFSETQ. Trimming shortened V by 6 bases and J by 0 bases, and 15 bases separated the two germline ends. The length of the CDR3 is 15 residues. 5'RACE primed from the constant segment yielded TCR alpha and TCR beta cDNA libraries bearing sample barcodes and UMIs. TCRdb re-called the 5' RACE reads with MiXCR, one entry per CDR3 protein. The sample lists about 290,000 distinct CDR3 sequences, roughly 15% occurring once. Material: PBMCs or a T cell subset sorted from them (not recorded which). The chain recombines TRBV5-1 with TRBJ1-1; D gene ambiguous. The sequence was collected from a man between 18 and 35 years old who had mild COVID-19 (a few samples of this study predate the infection). Cell type and time point are not known. CDR3: CASTMGSRMNTEAFF. As DNA, the CDR3 is TGCGCCAGCACCATGGGGTCTCGGATGAACACTGAAGCTTTCTTT.